The present entry profiles one T cell receptor beta chain with its context. It was with 60 Vbeta and 13 Jbeta primers that the PCR ran. Only in-frame clones appear in the TCRdb table, and some are missing; sequencing was by immunoSEQ multiplex PCR. The table shows 120,000 or so clones, with over 9.5% occurring only once. This entry comes from a study of cytomegalovirus exposure and HLA in healthy donors. Background on the study: 81% of 350 to 400 genotyped donors fell in the Caucasian-associated ancestry cluster.

The source material was PBMCs. This receptor was identified in a woman aged 18-29 years in good health and CMV-seropositive.

The CDR3 reads CATLGQSDNEQFF. The CDR3, as DNA: TGTGCCACCCTTGGACAGTCCGACAATGAGCAGTTCTTC. This rearrangement joins TRBV6-6 to TRBJ2-1; possibly TRBD1 for D (6 bases). The CDR3 runs 13 residues. Germline V gene sequence: CDR1 MNHNY, CDR2 SVGAGI (reference sequence). V lost 10 bases, J lost 5 bases, and 15 bases lay in between.